This entry lists 20 T cell receptor beta chains sequenced from one sample in a study of blood T cell repertoires in COVID-19. Sequenced by immunoSEQ multiplex PCR; TCRdb stores in-frame clones only, minus some. The table shows 250,000 to 400,000 clones, with approximately 88% occurring only once. Source material: peripheral blood. The receptors here all came from a woman aged 25 to 39 with COVID-19, enrolled during active disease.

The chain uses TRBV9 and TRBJ1-2; D gene ambiguous. V lost 4 bases and J 4 bases, leaving 11 bases between the germline ends. CDR3 size: 13 residues. CDR1 and CDR2 (germline): SGDLS, YYNGEE. Here the CDR3 reads CASSPTPSYGYTF. CDR3 in DNA: TGTGCCAGCAGCCCTACGCCAAGCTATGGCTACACCTTC. Drawing the rest from reference TRBV9 and TRBJ1-2, the complete variable domain is DSGVTQTPKHLITATGQRVTLRCSPRSGDLSVYWYQQSLDQGLQFLIQYYNGEERAKGNILERFSAQQFPDLHSELNLSSLELGDSALYFCASSPTPSYGYTFGSGTRLTVV.

The rearrangement joins TRBV23-1 to TRBJ1-4, with D possibly matching TRBD1 (5 bases). TRBV23-1 is classed as an ORF, of uncertain function. Trimming took off 1 base at V and 7 bases at J, with 22 bases between the two ends. The CDR3 sequence is 18 residues long. The CDR3 bases are TGCGCCAGCAGTCAATTGCCTTCCGGGACCCGGGACTCTGAAAAACTGTTTTTT. Encoded protein: CASSQLPSGTRDSEKLFF.

V and J are TRBV2 and TRBJ1-5; 7 nucleotides agree with TRBD1. J gave up 12 bases and V 5 bases, and 4 bases lay outside the gene matches. Germline CDR1 reads SNHLY; CDR2 reads FYNNEI. The CDR3 runs to 11 residues. CDR3 nucleotide sequence: TGTGCCAGCAGTTTCCGGGACAGCCAGCATTTT. Its translation is CASSFRDSQHF. The entire variable domain, with the rest obtained from reference TRBV2 and TRBJ1-5, is as follows: EPEVTQTPSHQVTQMGQEVILRCVPISNHLYFYWYRQILGQKVEFLVSFYNNEISEKSEIFDDQFSVERPDGSNFTLKIRSTKLEDSAMYFCASSFRDSQHFGDGTRLSIL.

This chain links TRBV27 with TRBJ1-1, with TRBD1 matching over 8 bases. There are 14 residues in the CDR3. The V segment lost 3 bases and the J segment 4 bases; nucleotides outside the gene matches: 4. CDR1 is MNHEY and CDR2 is SMNVEV in the germline V gene (reference sequence). The CDR3 loop is CASSFDRGSTEAFF. CDR3 nucleotides: TGTGCCAGCAGTTTTGACAGGGGAAGCACTGAAGCTTTCTTT.

The chain uses TRBV6-7 and TRBJ2-1, with D perhaps matching TRBD2 (5 bases). TRBV6-7 is known as an ORF, though its function is uncertain. Deletions cut 6 bases from V and 15 bases from J, with 15 bases between. The CDR3 runs to 11 residues. This CDR3 is CASRNSAPGFF. DNA of the CDR3: TGTGCCAGCAGGAATAGCGCCCCTGGGTTCTTC.

This chain joins TRBV19 and TRBJ2-3; 14 positions agree with TRBD2. Germline CDR1 reads LNHDA; CDR2 reads SQIVND (reference sequence). V dropped 3 bases and J dropped 4; count of bases not matched to a gene: 15. There are 20 residues in the CDR3. The CDR3 loop is CASSIGRGLAGVTGSDTQYF. In DNA form, the CDR3 reads TGTGCCAGTAGTATTGGGAGGGGACTAGCGGGGGTAACGGGGTCAGATACGCAGTATTTT.

J is TRBJ2-1 and V is TRBV5-5, with 10 bases identical to TRBD2. Germline values: CDR1 SGHKS, CDR2 YYEKEE (reference sequence). Trimming took 2 bases from V and 8 from J; bases not matched to a gene: 10. The CDR3 length is 16 residues. For the CDR3, the DNA is TGTGCCAGCAGCTTCGTCAGCGGGGGGGCCCTGGATGAGCAGTTCTTC. Translated, it gives CASSFVSGGALDEQFF.

Only one count was recorded for this clone. The chain combines TRBV25-1 with TRBJ2-5, with 7 positions matching TRBD2. This CDR3 region has 13 residues. J gave up 3 bases and V 6 bases, and 4 bases lay outside the gene matches. CDR1 and CDR2 from the germline V gene are MGHDK and SYGVNS. Here the CDR3 reads CASRVSGEETQYF. The DNA of the CDR3 is TGTGCCAGCAGGGTGAGCGGGGAAGAGACCCAGTACTTC.

The genes are TRBV7-9 and TRBJ1-1, with unresolved D. CDR3 length equals 13 residues. Germline V gene sequence: CDR1 SEHNR, CDR2 FQNEAQ (reference sequence). V dropped 3 bases and J dropped 6 bases, with 11 bases sitting between them. The CDR3 here is CASSLGSIPEAFF. CDR3 in DNA: TGTGCCAGCAGCTTGGGGAGCATCCCTGAAGCTTTCTTT.

The rearrangement joins TRBV28 to TRBJ1-1; TRBD1 is a possible D gene (6 bases). Germline lookup yields CDR1 MDHEN and CDR2 SYDVKM. This CDR3 comprises 15 residues. V dropped 6 bases and J dropped 0 bases, with 14 bases sitting between them. The CDR3, as DNA: TGTGCCAGCAGGGGGGCCTGGGCTATGAACACTGAAGCTTTCTTT. It encodes CASRGAWAMNTEAFF.

This clone is a singleton in its sample. This chain joins TRBV19 and TRBJ1-6, with D possibly TRBD1 on 5 matching bases. The germline V gene encodes CDR1 LNHDA and CDR2 SQIVND (reference sequence). The CDR3 has 14 residues. V gave up 5 bases and J gave up 5 bases, with 10 bases separating them. The CDR3 is CASSHGGDNSPLHF. In DNA form, the CDR3 reads TGTGCCAGTAGTCACGGGGGAGATAATTCACCCCTCCACTTT. Supplemented by reference TRBV19 and TRBJ1-6, the full variable domain reads DGGITQSPKYLFRKEGQNVTLSCEQNLNHDAMYWYRQDPGQGLRLIYYSQIVNDFQKGDIAEGYSVSREKKESFPLTVTSAQKNPTAFYLCASSHGGDNSPLHFGNGTRLTVT.

V usage is TRBV18 and J usage is TRBJ2-7, with 9 bases that match TRBD1. The CDR3 has 14 amino acids. Unmatched junction bases numbered 6, after V lost 3 bases and J lost 6 bases. The germline gives CDR1 KGHSH, CDR2 LQKENI. The CDR3: CASSPSGTGLEQYF. The CDR3, as DNA: TGTGCCAGCTCACCTTCCGGGACAGGGCTCGAGCAGTACTTC.

The rearrangement joins TRBV19 to TRBJ2-1; D not resolved. CDR1 LNHDA and CDR2 SQIVND come from the germline V gene (reference sequence). Trimming shortened V by 7 bases and J by 2 bases, and 9 bases separated the two germline ends. CDR3 length: 13 amino acids. CDR3 DNA sequence: TGTGCCAGTAATGAACAGCCCTACAATGAGCAGTTCTTC. Translation gives CASNEQPYNEQFF.

DNA of the CDR3: TGTGCCAGCAGCGGAGCGGGGGTTAGGGAGACCCAGTACTTC. Amino acids: CASSGAGVRETQYF. V and J are TRBV9 and TRBJ2-5, with 8 bases identical to TRBD2. The CDR3 runs to 14 residues. Germline CDR1 reads SGDLS; CDR2 reads YYNGEE. Trimming took 3 bases from V and 5 from J; bases not matched to a gene: 6.

The chain joins TRBV10-2 to TRBJ1-3; a weak D match, TRBD1 (6 bases). V shed 6 bases and J shed 4 bases, with 16 bases lying between them. The germline CDR1 and CDR2 sequences are WSHSY and SAAADI. This CDR3 comprises 15 residues. The CDR3 sequence is CASSDPSGGGNTIYF. The CDR3 DNA reads as TGCGCCAGCAGCGATCCATCGGGGGGCGGAAACACCATATATTTT.

This chain links TRBV12-5 with TRBJ1-4; D unresolved. V was trimmed by 7 bases and J by 9 bases, leaving 9 bases between them. Germline V gene sequence: CDR1 LGHNT, CDR2 FRNRAP. This CDR3 contains 11 residues. Here the CDR3 reads CASALVQKLFF. As DNA, the CDR3 is TGTGCTAGTGCCCTTGTCCAAAAACTGTTTTTT.

The chain carries TRBV30 and TRBJ1-2, with 7 bases fitting TRBD1. The CDR3 spans 11 residues. The germline gives CDR1 GTSNPN, CDR2 SVGIG (reference sequence). CDR3 nucleotide sequence: TGTGCACGAGACAGGGCAGACGGCTACACCTTC. Its translation is CARDRADGYTF.

The V call is TRBV29-1, the J call TRBJ2-7, with D possibly TRBD1 on 5 matching bases. The V end was cut by 4 bases, the J end by 7 bases, with 14 bases between. This CDR3 region has 12 residues. Germline-derived CDR1 and CDR2 are SQVTM and ANQGSEA. For the CDR3, the DNA is TGCAGCGTTGGTACAGGTCTGAGGGAGCAGTACTTC. Its translation is CSVGTGLREQYF.

The gene calls are TRBV28 and TRBJ2-5, with TRBD2 matching 7 bases. Germline CDR1 and CDR2: MDHEN and SYDVKM. This CDR3 is built from 16 residues. The V segment lost 10 bases and the J segment 3 bases; nucleotides outside the gene matches: 17. CDR3 in amino acids: CAISTAHDRGEETQYF. The DNA of the CDR3 is TGTGCCATCTCCACCGCCCACGACCGGGGGGAAGAGACCCAGTACTTC.

Only a few counts were recorded for this clone. The chain is built from TRBV7-8 and TRBJ1-5; weak D call: TRBD1 (5 bases). The germline gives CDR1 SGHVS, CDR2 FQNEAQ. The V end was cut by 6 bases, the J end by 2 bases, with 11 bases between. This CDR3 is built from 14 residues. Here the CDR3 DNA reads TGTGCCAGCAGGTCCAGGGAAGGCAATCAGCCCCAGCATTTT. This gives the protein CASRSREGNQPQHF.